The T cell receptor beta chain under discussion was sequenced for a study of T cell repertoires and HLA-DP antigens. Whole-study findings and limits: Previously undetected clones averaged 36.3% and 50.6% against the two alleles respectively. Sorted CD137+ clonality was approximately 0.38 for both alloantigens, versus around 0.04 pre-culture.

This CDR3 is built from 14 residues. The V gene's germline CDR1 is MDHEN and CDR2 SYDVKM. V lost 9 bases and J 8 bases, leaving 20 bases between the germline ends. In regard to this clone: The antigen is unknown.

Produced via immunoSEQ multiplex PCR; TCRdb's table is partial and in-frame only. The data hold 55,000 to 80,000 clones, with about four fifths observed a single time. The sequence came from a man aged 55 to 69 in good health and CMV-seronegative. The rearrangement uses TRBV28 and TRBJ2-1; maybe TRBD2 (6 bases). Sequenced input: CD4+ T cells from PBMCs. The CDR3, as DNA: TGTGCCAGTTTGGGACTCCCCCCTGGGGATGAGCAGTTCTTC. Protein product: CASLGLPPGDEQFF.